A selection of T cell receptor beta chains follows, all from one sample in a study of T cell responses to AZD1222 COVID-19 vaccine. Profiling relied on immunoSEQ multiplex PCR, and the TCRdb table lists in-frame clones only, not all of them. The sample lists about 110,000 clones, less than 95% occurring once. Here the sequenced sample was peripheral blood, taken 28 days after the second AZD1222 dose. These receptors came from an adult who received the AZD1222 COVID-19 vaccine. The CDR3 runs from the conserved cysteine through the conserved F or W. Each record gives: D gene, V gene, clone size, CDR3 length, J gene, CDR3 protein, CDR3 DNA. D genes are given only for firm matches. Some rows mark clone size as missing; the rest say once, few, many or name a class of expanded clone.

.,TRBV27,.,15,TRBJ2-1,CASSFLASLYNEQFF,TGTGCCAGCAGTTTTTTGGCTAGCCTATACAATGAGCAGTTCTTC
.,TRBV7-3,.,12,TRBJ2-1,CASSLDGLQQFF,TGTGCCAGCAGCTTAGACGGGTTACAGCAGTTCTTC
.,TRBV25-1,.,15,TRBJ2-1,CASSESANNYNEQFF,TGTGCCAGCAGTGAATCGGCCAATAACTACAATGAGCAGTTCTTC
TRBD1,TRBV18,.,15,TRBJ2-7,CASSLGQGGFYEQYF,TGTGCCAGCTCATTAGGACAGGGGGGTTTCTACGAGCAGTACTTC
TRBD1,TRBV7-2,few,14,TRBJ1-5,CASSVGQGLQPQHF,TGTGCCAGCAGCGTAGGACAGGGTCTTCAGCCCCAGCATTTT
TRBD1,TRBV12-5,.,16,TRBJ2-5,CASGPGTGGLQETQYF,TGTGCTAGTGGTCCCGGGACAGGGGGCCTCCAAGAGACCCAGTACTTC
TRBD1,TRBV6-6,.,17,TRBJ1-2,CASSQRAGGLLDYGYTF,TGTGCCAGCAGTCAAAGGGCAGGGGGGCTTCTCGACTATGGCTACACCTTC
.,TRBV30,.,13,TRBJ1-2,CAWSGRADYGYTF,TGTGCCTGGAGTGGCAGGGCGGACTATGGCTACACCTTC
.,TRBV5-1,once,14,TRBJ1-1,CASNIPGFNTEAFF,TGCGCCAGCAACATTCCGGGGTTCAACACTGAAGCTTTCTTT
TRBD2,TRBV11-2,.,16,TRBJ2-1,CASSLAVSGGAVEQFF,TGTGCCAGCAGCCTAGCAGTTAGCGGGGGGGCAGTTGAGCAGTTCTTC
TRBD1,TRBV19,.,18,TRBJ2-7,CASSTRDRPPLSTYEQYF,TGTGCCAGTAGTACGCGGGACAGGCCCCCTCTATCCACCTACGAGCAGTACTTC
.,TRBV19,.,17,TRBJ1-4,CASSIHTKIATNEKLFF,TGTGCCAGTAGTATCCACACCAAAATTGCAACTAATGAAAAACTGTTTTTT
.,TRBV4-3,.,13,TRBJ1-2,CASSQAPTDGYTF,TGCGCCAGCAGCCAAGCCCCTACGGATGGCTACACCTTC
.,TRBV6-5,.,14,TRBJ1-3,CASTSGPSGNTIYF,TGTGCCAGCACGTCGGGTCCTTCTGGAAACACCATATATTTT
TRBD1,TRBV11-3,.,16,TRBJ2-2,CASSLEDRAGTGELFF,TGTGCCAGCAGCTTAGAGGACAGGGCGGGCACCGGGGAGCTGTTTTTT
TRBD1,TRBV29-1,.,15,TRBJ1-2,CSVEAPLQGAVGYTF,TGCAGCGTTGAAGCTCCCTTACAGGGGGCGGTCGGCTACACCTTC
.,TRBV3-1/TRBV3-2,once,15,TRBJ1-5,CASSQDWGPNQPQHF,TGTGCCAGCAGCCAAGATTGGGGACCCAATCAGCCCCAGCATTTT
TRBD2,TRBV18,.,15,TRBJ2-7,CASSPGLAGGWEQYF,TGTGCCAGCTCACCGGGACTAGCGGGGGGTTGGGAGCAGTACTTC
TRBD1,TRBV6-2/TRBV6-3,.,15,TRBJ2-7,CASSSGQGLRYEQYF,TGTGCCAGCAGTTCGGGACAGGGACTGAGATACGAGCAGTACTTC
.,TRBV7-3,once,14,TRBJ2-3,CASSPSRGTDTQYF,TGTGCCAGCAGCCCCTCGCGGGGCACAGATACGCAGTATTTT
.,TRBV7-2,.,12,TRBJ2-1,CASSFLGNEQFF,TGTGCCAGCAGCTTTCTAGGCAATGAGCAGTTCTTC
TRBD2,TRBV24-1,.,13,TRBJ2-1,CATRGGNYNEQFF,TGTGCCACCAGGGGGGGGAACTACAATGAGCAGTTCTTC
.,TRBV2,.,14,TRBJ2-1,CASTHGVSYNEQFF,TGTGCCAGCACCCACGGGGTCTCCTACAATGAGCAGTTCTTC
.,TRBV10-3,.,19,TRBJ1-3,CAISESSGSNTRTGNTIYF,TGTGCCATCAGTGAGTCGTCAGGGTCAAACACGCGAACTGGAAACACCATATATTTT
.,TRBV6-2/TRBV6-3,.,11,TRBJ1-5,CASSYGLSQHF,TGTGCCAGCAGTTACGGTCTCTCCCAGCATTTT
TRBD1,TRBV3-1/TRBV3-2,.,14,TRBJ1-3,CASSWTGSGNTIYF,TGTGCCAGCAGCTGGACAGGCTCTGGAAACACCATATATTTT
TRBD2,TRBV19,.,13,TRBJ2-3,CASRAGEPDTQYF,TGTGCCAGTCGGGCGGGGGAGCCAGATACGCAGTATTTT
.,TRBV6-5,.,15,TRBJ2-1,CASSYREGPGSEQFF,TGTGCCAGCAGTTACCGTGAGGGGCCCGGGAGTGAGCAGTTCTTC
.,TRBV5-4,.,12,TRBJ2-7,CASSLGQQEQYF,TGTGCCAGCAGCTTGGGACAACAGGAGCAGTACTTC
.,TRBV7-9,once,14,TRBJ1-2,CASSLGARDYGYTF,TGTGCCAGCAGCTTAGGGGCCAGGGATTATGGCTACACCTTC
.,TRBV7-2,.,14,TRBJ2-5,CASSLGRGGETQYF,TGTGCCAGCAGCTTAGGGAGGGGTGGAGAGACCCAGTACTTC
TRBD2,TRBV7-3,once,14,TRBJ2-1,CASSPSVGRDEQFF,TGTGCCAGCAGCCCTTCCGTTGGGAGGGATGAGCAGTTCTTC
.,TRBV28,.,11,TRBJ1-2,CASGNNYGYTF,TGTGCCAGCGGAAATAACTATGGCTACACCTTC
.,TRBV2,many,13,TRBJ1-1,CASSDWGNTEAFF,TGTGCCAGCAGTGATTGGGGGAACACTGAAGCTTTCTTT
TRBD1,TRBV18,.,16,TRBJ1-2,CASSPRMGQGADGYTF,TGTGCCAGCTCACCAAGGATGGGACAGGGGGCGGATGGCTACACCTTC
.,TRBV9,.,13,TRBJ2-3,CASSEGGPQSQYF,TGTGCCAGCAGCGAGGGGGGACCTCAATCGCAGTATTTT
.,TRBV11-3,.,16,TRBJ1-5,CASSFPRDAGNQPQHF,TGTGCCAGCAGCTTCCCCCGGGACGCGGGCAATCAGCCCCAGCATTTT
TRBD2,TRBV6-5,.,15,TRBJ2-7,CASSLAGESSYEQYF,TGTGCCAGCAGCTTAGCGGGGGAGAGCTCCTACGAGCAGTACTTC
TRBD1,TRBV3-1/TRBV3-2,.,15,TRBJ1-3,CASSRDRSSGNTIYF,TGTGCCAGCAGCCGGGACAGGAGCTCTGGAAACACCATATATTTT
.,TRBV10-3,once,14,TRBJ1-5,CAISGRVNNQPQHF,TGTGCCATCAGTGGTCGGGTTAACAATCAGCCCCAGCATTTT
.,TRBV7-3,.,14,TRBJ2-1,CASSSQGGRDEQFF,TGTGCCAGCAGCTCCCAGGGGGGAAGGGATGAGCAGTTCTTC
.,TRBV29-1,.,13,TRBJ1-1,CSGEDGVNTEAFF,TGCAGCGGAGAGGACGGCGTGAACACTGAAGCTTTCTTT